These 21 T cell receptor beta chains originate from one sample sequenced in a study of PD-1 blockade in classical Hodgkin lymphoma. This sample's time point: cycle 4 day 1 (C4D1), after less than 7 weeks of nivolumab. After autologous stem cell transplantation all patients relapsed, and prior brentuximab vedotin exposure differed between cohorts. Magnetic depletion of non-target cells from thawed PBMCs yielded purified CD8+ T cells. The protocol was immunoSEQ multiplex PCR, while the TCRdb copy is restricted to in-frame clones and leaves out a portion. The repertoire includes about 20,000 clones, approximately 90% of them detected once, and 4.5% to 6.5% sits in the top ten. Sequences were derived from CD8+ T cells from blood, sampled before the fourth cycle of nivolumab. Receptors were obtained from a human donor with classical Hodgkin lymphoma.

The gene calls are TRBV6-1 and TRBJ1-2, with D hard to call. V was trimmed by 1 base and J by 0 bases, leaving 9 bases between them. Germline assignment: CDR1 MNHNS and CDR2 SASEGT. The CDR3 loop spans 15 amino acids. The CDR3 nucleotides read TGTGCCAGCAGTGAAGAGGTGTGGACTAACTATGGCTACACCTTC. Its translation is CASSEEVWTNYGYTF.

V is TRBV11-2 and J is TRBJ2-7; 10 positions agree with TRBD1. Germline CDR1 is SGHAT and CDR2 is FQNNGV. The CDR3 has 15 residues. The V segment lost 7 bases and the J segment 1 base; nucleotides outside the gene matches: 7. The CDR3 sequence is CASNLWTGGSYEQYF. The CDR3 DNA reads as TGTGCCAGCAACCTCTGGACAGGGGGTTCCTACGAGCAGTACTTC.

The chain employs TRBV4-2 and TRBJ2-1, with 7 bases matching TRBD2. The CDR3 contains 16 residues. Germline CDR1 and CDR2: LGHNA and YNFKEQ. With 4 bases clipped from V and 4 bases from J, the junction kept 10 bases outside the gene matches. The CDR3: CASSLEGQRGYNEQFF. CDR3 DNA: TGTGCCAGCAGCCTAGAAGGTCAGCGGGGATACAATGAGCAGTTCTTC.

The DNA of the CDR3 is TGCGCCAGCAGTGGGGAAAGCAGGGGAATCACTGAAGCTTTCTTT. This translates into CASSGESRGITEAFF. The chain links TRBV5-1 to TRBJ1-1, with D possibly matching TRBD1 (6 bases). Germline CDR1 SGHRS, CDR2 YFSETQ. The length of the CDR3 is 15 residues. The V and J ends lost 5 bases and 4 bases respectively, with 18 bases between them.

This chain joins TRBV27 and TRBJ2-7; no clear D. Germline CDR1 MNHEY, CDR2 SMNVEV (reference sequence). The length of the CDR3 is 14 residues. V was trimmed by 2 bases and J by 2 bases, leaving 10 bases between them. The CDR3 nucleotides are TGTGCCAGCAGTTTAGGCCAATCAACCTACGAGCAGTACTTC. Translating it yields CASSLGQSTYEQYF.

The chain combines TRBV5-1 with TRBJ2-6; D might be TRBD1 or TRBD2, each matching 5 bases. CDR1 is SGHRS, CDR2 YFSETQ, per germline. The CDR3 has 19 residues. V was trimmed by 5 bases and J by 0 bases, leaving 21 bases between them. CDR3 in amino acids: CASRAGSGSLFSGANVLTF. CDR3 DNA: TGCGCCAGCAGGGCCGGGTCAGGGAGTTTATTCTCTGGGGCCAACGTCCTGACTTTC.

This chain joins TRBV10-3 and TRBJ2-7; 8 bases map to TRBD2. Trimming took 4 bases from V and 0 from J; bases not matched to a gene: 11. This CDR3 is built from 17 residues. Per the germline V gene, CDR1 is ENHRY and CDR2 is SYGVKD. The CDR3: CAISGVSGRGGSYEQYF. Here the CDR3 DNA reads TGTGCCATCAGTGGGGTAAGCGGGAGAGGGGGCTCCTACGAGCAGTACTTC.

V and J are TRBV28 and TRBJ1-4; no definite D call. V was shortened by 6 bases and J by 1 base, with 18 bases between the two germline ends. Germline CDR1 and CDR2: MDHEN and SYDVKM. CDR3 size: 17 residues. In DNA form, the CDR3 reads TGTGCCAGCAGCCAACCCACTGTCACAAGAACTAATGAAAAACTGTTTTTT. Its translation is CASSQPTVTRTNEKLFF.

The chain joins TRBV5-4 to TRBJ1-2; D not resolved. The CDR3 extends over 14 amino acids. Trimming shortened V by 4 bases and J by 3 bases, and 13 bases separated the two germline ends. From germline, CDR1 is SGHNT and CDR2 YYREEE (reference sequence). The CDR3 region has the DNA TGTGCCAGCAGCCTGGATGGGTCTCACTATGGCTACACCTTC. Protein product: CASSLDGSHYGYTF.

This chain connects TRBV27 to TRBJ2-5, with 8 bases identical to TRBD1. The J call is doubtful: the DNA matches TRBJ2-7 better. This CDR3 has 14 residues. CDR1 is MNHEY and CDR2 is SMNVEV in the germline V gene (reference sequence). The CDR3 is CASSPKQGGYEQYF. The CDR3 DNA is TGTGCCAGCAGCCCAAAACAGGGGGGTTACGAGCAGTACTTC.

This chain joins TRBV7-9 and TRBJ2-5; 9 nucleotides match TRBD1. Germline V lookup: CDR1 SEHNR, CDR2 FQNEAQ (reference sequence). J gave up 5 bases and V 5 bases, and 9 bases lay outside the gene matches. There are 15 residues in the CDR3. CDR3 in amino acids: CASSPGTGSGETQYF. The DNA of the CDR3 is TGTGCCAGCAGCCCAGGGACAGGGTCGGGGGAGACCCAGTACTTC.

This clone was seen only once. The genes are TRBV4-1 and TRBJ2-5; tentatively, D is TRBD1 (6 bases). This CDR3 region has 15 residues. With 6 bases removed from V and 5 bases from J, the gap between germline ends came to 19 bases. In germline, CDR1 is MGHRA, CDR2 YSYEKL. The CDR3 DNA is TGCGCCAGCAGTATCACAGGGATGGAAGGTGAGACCCAGTACTTC. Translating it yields CASSITGMEGETQYF.

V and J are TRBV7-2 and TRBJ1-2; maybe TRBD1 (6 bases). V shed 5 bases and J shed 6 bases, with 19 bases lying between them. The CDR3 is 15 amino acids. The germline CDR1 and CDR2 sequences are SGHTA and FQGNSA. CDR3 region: CASSLRDRSGDGYTF. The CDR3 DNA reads TGTGCCAGCAGCCTTCGTGACAGGAGCGGCGATGGCTACACCTTC.

The CDR3 region has the DNA TGTGCCACAGGGAGCACAGATACGCAGTATTTT. Its translation is CATGSTDTQYF. The J gene is TRBJ2-3, the V gene TRBV10-3; D might be TRBD1 (5 bases). The length of the CDR3 is 11 residues. Trimming pared 10 bases from V and 0 bases from J, leaving 5 bases between. Germline assignment: CDR1 ENHRY and CDR2 SYGVKD.

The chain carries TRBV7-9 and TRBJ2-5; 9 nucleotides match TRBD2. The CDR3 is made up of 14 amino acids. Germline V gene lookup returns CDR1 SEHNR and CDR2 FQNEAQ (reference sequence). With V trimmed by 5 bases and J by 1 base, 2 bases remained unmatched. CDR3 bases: TGTGCCAGCAGCCCGACTAGCGGCCAAGAGACCCAGTACTTC. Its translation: CASSPTSGQETQYF.

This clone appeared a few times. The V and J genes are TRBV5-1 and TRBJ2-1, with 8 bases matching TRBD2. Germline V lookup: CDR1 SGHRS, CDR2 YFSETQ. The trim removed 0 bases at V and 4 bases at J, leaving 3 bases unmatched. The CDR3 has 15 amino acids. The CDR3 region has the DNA TGCGCCAGCAGCTTGGGACTAGCGCCTTACAATGAGCAGTTCTTC. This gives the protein CASSLGLAPYNEQFF.

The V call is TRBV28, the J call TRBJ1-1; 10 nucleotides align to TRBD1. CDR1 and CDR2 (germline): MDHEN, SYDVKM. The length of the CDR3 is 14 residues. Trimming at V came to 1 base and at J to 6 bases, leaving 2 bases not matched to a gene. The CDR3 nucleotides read TGTGCCAGCAGTTTATCCGGGACAGGGGCTGAAGCTTTCTTT. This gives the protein CASSLSGTGAEAFF.

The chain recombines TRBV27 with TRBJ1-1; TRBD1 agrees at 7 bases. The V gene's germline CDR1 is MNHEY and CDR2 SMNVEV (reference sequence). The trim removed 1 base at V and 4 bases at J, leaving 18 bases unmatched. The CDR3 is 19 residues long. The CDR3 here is CASSLLLTLRNRGFTEAFF. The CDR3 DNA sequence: TGTGCCAGCAGTTTATTACTGACCCTCAGAAACAGGGGATTCACTGAAGCTTTCTTT.

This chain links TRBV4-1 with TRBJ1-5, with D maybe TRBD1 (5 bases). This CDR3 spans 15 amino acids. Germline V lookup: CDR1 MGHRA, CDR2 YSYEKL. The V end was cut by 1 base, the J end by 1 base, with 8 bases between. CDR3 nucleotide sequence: TGCGCCAGCAGCCAAGTGCAGGGAAGCAATCAGCCCCAGCATTTT. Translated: CASSQVQGSNQPQHF.

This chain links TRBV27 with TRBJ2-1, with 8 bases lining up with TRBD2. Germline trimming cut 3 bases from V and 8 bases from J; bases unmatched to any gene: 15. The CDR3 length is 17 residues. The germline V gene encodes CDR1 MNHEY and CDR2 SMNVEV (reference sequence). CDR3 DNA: TGTGCCAGCAGTTTGTTCGGACTAGCTTCTCAGGTGGATGAGCAGTTCTTC. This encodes CASSLFGLASQVDEQFF.

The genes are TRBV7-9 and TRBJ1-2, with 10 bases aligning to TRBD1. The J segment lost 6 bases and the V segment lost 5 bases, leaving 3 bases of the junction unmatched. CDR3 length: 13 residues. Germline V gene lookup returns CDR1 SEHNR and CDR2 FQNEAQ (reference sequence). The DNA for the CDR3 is TGTGCCAGCAGCCAAGACAGGGGGCATGGCTACACCTTC. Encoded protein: CASSQDRGHGYTF.